This T cell receptor beta chain is drawn from a study of blood T cell repertoires in COVID-19. Across the whole study: COVID-19 samples, acute and convalescent, were from the United States, Italy and Spain. From T cells, B-cell-depleted T cells, or PBMCs came the material, which was cDNA or gDNA.

Germline assignment: CDR1 MNHEY and CDR2 SMNVEV (reference sequence). V shed 5 bases and J 6 bases; nucleotides not matched to a gene: 7. The CDR3 runs 13 residues. In the study's own analysis: Quantification of nucleated cells was approximated via reference gene primer amplification. Measured with immunoSEQ multiplex PCR; TCRdb has only the in-frame clones, and not every one. Clone size and the V and J calls come from that table; the DNA yielded D and trimming. The data show 140,000 to 150,000 clones, around nine tenths seen once. The genes are TRBV27 and TRBJ2-7, with 7 nucleotides matching TRBD2. This clonotype originated in a man between 60 and 75 years old with active or convalescent COVID-19. The sequencing sample was made of peripheral blood. CDR3 sequence reads: CASSRRESGEQYF. The CDR3 DNA reads TGTGCCAGCAGTAGGCGGGAGTCTGGCGAGCAGTACTTC.